The 14 T cell receptor beta chains presented below share a single source sample, sequenced in a study of beta chain features in type 1 diabetes. Investigators reverse transcribed all isolated RNA, so they sequenced expressed TCRB transcripts. Sequencing was performed with immunoSEQ multiplex PCR; in TCRdb, only in-frame clones are kept and a portion is missing. In the table there are under 850,000 clones, about an eighth of which are singletons. The antigens for these receptors are not known. Whole-study findings and limits: In every one of the four CD4+ subsets, TCRB CDR3s were moderately but significantly shorter in Type 1 diabetes patients.

Input material: naive CD4+ T cells from blood. These receptors originate from a man aged 18 to 30 with type 1 diabetes.

This clone was observed a handful of times. V and J are TRBV2 and TRBJ2-7, with D perhaps matching TRBD1 or TRBD2 (5 bases each). The germline V gene has CDR1 SNHLY and CDR2 FYNNEI. Trimming pared 3 bases from V and 5 bases from J, leaving 11 bases between. This CDR3 is 13 amino acids long. CDR3 loop: CASSDPRDHEQYF. The DNA for the CDR3 is TGTGCCAGCAGTGATCCCAGGGACCACGAGCAGTACTTC. The full variable domain, with the rest looked up from reference TRBV2 and TRBJ2-7, is EPEVTQTPSHQVTQMGQEVILRCVPISNHLYFYWYRQILGQKVEFLVSFYNNEISEKSEIFDDQFSVERPDGSNFTLKIRSTKLEDSAMYFCASSDPRDHEQYFGPGTRLTVT.

A few counts support this clone. V usage is TRBV5-4 and J usage is TRBJ1-2, with TRBD1 identical over 8 bases. V shed 5 bases, J shed 9 bases, and the junction held 9 bases outside the gene matches. The V gene's germline CDR1 is SGHNT and CDR2 YYREEE (reference sequence). The CDR3 extends over 13 amino acids. DNA for the CDR3: TGTGCCAGCAGAAAGACAGGGGCCGGTAGCTACACCTTC. Translation: CASRKTGAGSYTF.

The genes are TRBV27 and TRBJ2-5; TRBD1 matches 7 bases. Germline lookup yields CDR1 MNHEY and CDR2 SMNVEV (reference sequence). V dropped 2 bases and J dropped 4; count of bases not matched to a gene: 13. The CDR3 consists of 17 residues. The CDR3: CASSLERGLGRLETQYF. The CDR3 bases are TGTGCCAGCAGTTTAGAAAGGGGGCTCGGGCGGTTAGAGACCCAGTACTTC.

This clone was recorded a few times. The V and J genes are TRBV13 and TRBJ1-2, with D possibly being TRBD1 (5 bases). With 2 bases removed from V and 4 bases from J, the gap between germline ends came to 11 bases. The CDR3 spans 14 residues. Germline V gene data show CDR1 as PRHDT and CDR2 as FYEKMQ (reference sequence). In DNA form, the CDR3 reads TGTGCCAGCAGCTTAAGAGGGAGGGGCTATGGCTACACCTTC. Encoded protein: CASSLRGRGYGYTF.

The chain is built from TRBV11-3 and TRBJ2-5, with TRBD1 matching over 7 bases. The CDR3 extends over 13 amino acids. V lost 7 bases to trimming and J lost 5 bases; unmatched junction nucleotides: 7. CDR1 and CDR2 from the germline V gene are SGHNT and YENEEA. This chain's CDR3 is CASIDRAWETQYF. DNA of the CDR3: TGTGCCAGCATCGACAGGGCTTGGGAGACCCAGTACTTC.

This chain joins TRBV9 and TRBJ1-2, with unresolved D. V lost 5 bases to trimming and J lost 8 bases, with 13 bases between them. Germline V gene sequence: CDR1 SGDLS, CDR2 YYNGEE. The CDR3 length is 12 residues. CDR3 sequence reads: CASRGGISGYTF. CDR3 sequence (DNA): TGTGCCAGCAGAGGAGGGATCAGCGGCTACACCTTC.

This CDR3 reads CASSFRRNEKLFF. The CDR3 DNA is TGTGCCAGCAGTTTTAGGCGGAATGAAAAACTGTTTTTT. The chain combines TRBV6-5 with TRBJ1-4; D not certain. Germline V CDR1 and CDR2: MNHEY, SVGAGI. The V end lost 4 bases, the J end lost 5 bases, and 8 bases lay between the germline ends. The CDR3 runs 13 residues.

The chain couples TRBV4-2 to TRBJ2-7, with 12 bases fitting TRBD2. This CDR3 comprises 19 residues. The germline V gene encodes CDR1 LGHNA and CDR2 YNFKEQ. V shed 4 bases, J shed 6 bases, and the junction held 19 bases outside the gene matches. The CDR3 region is CASSPRAGTSGWLASEQYF. The CDR3 nucleotides are TGTGCCAGCAGCCCCCGGGCCGGGACTAGCGGGTGGCTGGCGAGCGAGCAGTACTTC.

This clone was counted between two and nine times. V is TRBV28 and J is TRBJ2-7; 10 nucleotides align to TRBD2. CDR1 MDHEN and CDR2 SYDVKM come from the germline V gene. The V gene end was trimmed by 5 bases and the J gene end by 3 bases; junction bases not matched to a gene: 7. The CDR3 covers 15 residues. CDR3 coding DNA: TGTGCCAGCAGTCCTGGACTAGCGGCCCTCTACGAGCAGTACTTC. It is translated as CASSPGLAALYEQYF. Using reference TRBV28 and TRBJ2-7 for the parts outside the CDR3, the full variable domain is DVKVTQSSRYLVKRTGEKVFLECVQDMDHENMFWYRQDPGLGLRLIYFSYDVKMKEKGDIPEGYSVSREKKERFSLILESASTNQTSMYLCASSPGLAALYEQYFGPGTRLTVT.

The chain combines TRBV7-2 with TRBJ1-2; no clear D. The V and J ends lost 2 bases and 4 bases respectively, with 11 bases between them. Germline CDR1 and CDR2: SGHTA and FQGNSA. This CDR3 contains 14 residues. This chain's CDR3 is CASSLSSRGYGYTF. In DNA form, the CDR3 reads TGTGCCAGCAGCTTATCTAGTCGCGGCTATGGCTACACCTTC.

This rearrangement joins TRBV5-1 to TRBJ1-1; D is uncertain. Trimming cost V 4 bases and J 11 bases, with 15 bases left between them. This CDR3 region has 12 residues. CDR1 is SGHRS, CDR2 YFSETQ, per germline. The chain's CDR3 is CASSRVGQEAFF. The CDR3 region has the DNA TGCGCCAGCAGCCGGGTCGGTCAAGAGGCTTTCTTT.

This sequence joins TRBV9 and TRBJ2-1; 7 bases are a match to TRBD1. In germline, CDR1 is SGDLS, CDR2 YYNGEE. The CDR3 extends over 14 amino acids. J lost 6 bases, V lost 0 bases, and 3 bases had no gene match. The CDR3 DNA follows: TGTGCCAGCAGCGTAGGGACAGGAGGCAATGAGCAGTTCTTC. This encodes CASSVGTGGNEQFF.

This clone was seen a handful of times. The gene calls are TRBV14 and TRBJ1-5; no clear D. Trimming pared 2 bases from V and 4 bases from J, leaving 6 bases between. CDR1 and CDR2 from the germline V gene are SGHDN and FVKESK. This CDR3 has 13 amino acids. The CDR3 sequence is CASSQTENQPQHF. In DNA, the CDR3 is TGTGCCAGCAGCCAAACAGAGAATCAGCCCCAGCATTTT.

V is TRBV2 and J is TRBJ1-6; maybe TRBD1 (5 bases). V lost 6 bases to trimming and J lost 17 bases, with 17 bases between them. Germline CDR1 SNHLY, CDR2 FYNNEI. The CDR3 sequence is 12 residues long. The CDR3 sequence is CASRGPQVAVHF. Written as DNA, the CDR3 is TGTGCCAGCAGGGGACCTCAGGTTGCGGTCCACTTT.